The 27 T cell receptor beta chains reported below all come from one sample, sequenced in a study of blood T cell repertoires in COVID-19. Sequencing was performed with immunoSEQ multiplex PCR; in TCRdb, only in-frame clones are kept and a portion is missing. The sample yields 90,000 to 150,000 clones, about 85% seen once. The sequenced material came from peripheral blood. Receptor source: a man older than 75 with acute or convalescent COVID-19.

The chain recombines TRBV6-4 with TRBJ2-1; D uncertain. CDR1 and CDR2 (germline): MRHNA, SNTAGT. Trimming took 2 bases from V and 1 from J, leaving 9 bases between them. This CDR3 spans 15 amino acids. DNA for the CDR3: TGTGCCAGCAGTGACGCAGGTGCATCCTACAATGAGCAGTTCTTC. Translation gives CASSDAGASYNEQFF.

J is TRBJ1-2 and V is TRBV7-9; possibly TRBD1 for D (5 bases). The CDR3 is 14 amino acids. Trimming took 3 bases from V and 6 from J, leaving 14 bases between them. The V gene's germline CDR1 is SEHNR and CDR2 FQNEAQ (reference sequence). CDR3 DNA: TGTGCCAGCAGCTTTACCGGGACTGCTGATGGCTACACCTTC. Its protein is CASSFTGTADGYTF. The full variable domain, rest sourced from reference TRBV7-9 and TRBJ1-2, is DTGVSQNPRHKITKRGQNVTFRCDPISEHNRLYWYRQTLGQGPEFLTYFQNEAQLEKSRLLSDRFSAERPKGSFSTLEIQRTEQGDSAMYLCASSFTGTADGYTFGSGTRLTVV.

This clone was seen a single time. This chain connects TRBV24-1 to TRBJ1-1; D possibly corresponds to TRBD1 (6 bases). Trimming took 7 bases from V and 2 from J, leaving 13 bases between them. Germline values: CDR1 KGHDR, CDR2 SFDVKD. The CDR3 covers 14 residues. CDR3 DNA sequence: TGTGCCACCAGAGAGCCAGGGGTAAACACTGAAGCTTTCTTT. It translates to CATREPGVNTEAFF.

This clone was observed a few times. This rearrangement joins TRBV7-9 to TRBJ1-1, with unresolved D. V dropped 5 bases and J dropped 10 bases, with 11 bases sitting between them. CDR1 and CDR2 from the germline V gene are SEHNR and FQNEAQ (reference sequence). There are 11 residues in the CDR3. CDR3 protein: CASSPEVVAFF. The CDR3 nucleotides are TGTGCCAGCAGCCCAGAGGTTGTAGCTTTCTTT.

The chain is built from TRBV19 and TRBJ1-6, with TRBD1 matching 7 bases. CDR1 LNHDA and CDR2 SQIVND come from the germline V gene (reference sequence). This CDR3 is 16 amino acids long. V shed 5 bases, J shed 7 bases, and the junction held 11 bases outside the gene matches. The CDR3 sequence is CASSSDRALENSPLHF. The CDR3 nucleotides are TGTGCCAGTAGTTCCGACAGGGCCTTAGAGAATTCACCCCTCCACTTT.

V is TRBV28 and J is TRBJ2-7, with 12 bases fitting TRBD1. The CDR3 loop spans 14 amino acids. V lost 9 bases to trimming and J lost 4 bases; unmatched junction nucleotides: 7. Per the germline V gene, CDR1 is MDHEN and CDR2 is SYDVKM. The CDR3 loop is CASLGTGGKYEQYF. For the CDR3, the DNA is TGTGCCAGTTTGGGGACAGGGGGCAAGTACGAGCAGTACTTC.

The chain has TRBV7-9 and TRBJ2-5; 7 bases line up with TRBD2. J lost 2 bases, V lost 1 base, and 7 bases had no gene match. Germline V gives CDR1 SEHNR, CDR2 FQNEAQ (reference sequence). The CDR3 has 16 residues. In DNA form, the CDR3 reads TGTGCCAGCAGCTTAGATCGGGCTAGCGGTCAAGAGACCCAGTACTTC. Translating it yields CASSLDRASGQETQYF.

The CDR3 DNA sequence: TGTGCCAGCGGGTCAGCGGGAGACGTCAAAAACATTCAGTACTTC. Protein product: CASGSAGDVKNIQYF. The chain has TRBV28 and TRBJ2-4; 8 positions match TRBD2. The length of the CDR3 is 15 residues. V lost 8 bases to trimming and J lost 3 bases; unmatched junction nucleotides: 9. Germline CDR1 and CDR2: MDHEN and SYDVKM.

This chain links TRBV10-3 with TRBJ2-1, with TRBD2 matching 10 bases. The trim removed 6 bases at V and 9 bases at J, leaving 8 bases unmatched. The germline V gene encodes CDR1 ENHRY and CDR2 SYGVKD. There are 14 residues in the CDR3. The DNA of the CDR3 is TGTGCCATCAGCCCGAGCGGGGGGGCAAGTGAGCAGTTCTTC. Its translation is CAISPSGGASEQFF.

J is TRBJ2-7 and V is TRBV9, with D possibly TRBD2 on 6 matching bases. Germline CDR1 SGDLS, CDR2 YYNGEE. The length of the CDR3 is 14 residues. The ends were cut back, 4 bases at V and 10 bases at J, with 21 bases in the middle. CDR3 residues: CASSPMVSGGEQYF. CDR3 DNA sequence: TGTGCCAGCAGCCCAATGGTTAGCGGCGGCGAACAGTACTTC.

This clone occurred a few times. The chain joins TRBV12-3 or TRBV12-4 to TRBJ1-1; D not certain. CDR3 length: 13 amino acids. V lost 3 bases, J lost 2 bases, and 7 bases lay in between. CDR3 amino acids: CASSFFVNTEAFF. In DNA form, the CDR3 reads TGTGCCAGCAGTTTTTTCGTAAACACTGAAGCTTTCTTT.

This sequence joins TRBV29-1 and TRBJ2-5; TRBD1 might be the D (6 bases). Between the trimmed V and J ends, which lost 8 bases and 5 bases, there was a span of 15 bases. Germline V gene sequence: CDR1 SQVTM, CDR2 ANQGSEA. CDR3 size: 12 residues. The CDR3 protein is CSTLAGEETQYF. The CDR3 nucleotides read TGCAGCACTCTGGCAGGGGAGGAGACCCAGTACTTC.

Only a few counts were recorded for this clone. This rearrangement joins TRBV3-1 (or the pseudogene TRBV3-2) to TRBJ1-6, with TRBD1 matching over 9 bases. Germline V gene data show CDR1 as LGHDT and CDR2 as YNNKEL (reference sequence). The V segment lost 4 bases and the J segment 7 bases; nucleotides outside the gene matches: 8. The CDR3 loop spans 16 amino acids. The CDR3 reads CASSPGQGMLNSPLHF. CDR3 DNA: TGTGCCAGCAGCCCGGGACAGGGAATGTTGAATTCACCCCTCCACTTT.

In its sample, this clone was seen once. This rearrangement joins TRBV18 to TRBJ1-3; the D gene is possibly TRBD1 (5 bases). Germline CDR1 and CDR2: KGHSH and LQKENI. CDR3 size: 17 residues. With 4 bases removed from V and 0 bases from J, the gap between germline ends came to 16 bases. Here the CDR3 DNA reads TGTGCCAGCTCACTAACCATCACAGGAAACTCTGGAAACACCATATATTTT. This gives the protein CASSLTITGNSGNTIYF.

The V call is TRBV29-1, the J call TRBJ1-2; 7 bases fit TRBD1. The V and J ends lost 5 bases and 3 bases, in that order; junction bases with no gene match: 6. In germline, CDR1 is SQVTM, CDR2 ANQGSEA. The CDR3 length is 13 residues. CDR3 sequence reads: CSVWTGGDYGYTF. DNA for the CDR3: TGCAGCGTTTGGACAGGAGGGGACTATGGCTACACCTTC.

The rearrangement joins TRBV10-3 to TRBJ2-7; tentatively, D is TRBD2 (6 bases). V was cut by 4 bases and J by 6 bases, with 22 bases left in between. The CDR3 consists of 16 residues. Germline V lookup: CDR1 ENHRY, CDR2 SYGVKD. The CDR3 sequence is CAISVGGAASTVEQYF. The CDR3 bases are TGTGCCATCAGTGTGGGGGGTGCTGCCTCGACGGTCGAGCAGTACTTC.

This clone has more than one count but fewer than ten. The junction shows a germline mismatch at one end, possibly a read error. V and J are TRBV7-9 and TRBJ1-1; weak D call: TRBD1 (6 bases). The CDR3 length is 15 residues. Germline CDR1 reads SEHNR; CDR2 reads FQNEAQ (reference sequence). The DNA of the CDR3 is TGTGCCAGCAGCTTAGTAGACCAGGGGAACGCTGAAGCTTTCTTT. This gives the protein CASSLVDQGNAEAFF.

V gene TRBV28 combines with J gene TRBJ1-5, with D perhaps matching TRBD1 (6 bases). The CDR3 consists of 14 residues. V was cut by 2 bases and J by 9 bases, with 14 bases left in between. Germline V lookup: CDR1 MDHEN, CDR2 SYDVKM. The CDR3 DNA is TGTGCCAGCAGTTTAGGACAGCCCCAAGGGCCCCAGCATTTT. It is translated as CASSLGQPQGPQHF.

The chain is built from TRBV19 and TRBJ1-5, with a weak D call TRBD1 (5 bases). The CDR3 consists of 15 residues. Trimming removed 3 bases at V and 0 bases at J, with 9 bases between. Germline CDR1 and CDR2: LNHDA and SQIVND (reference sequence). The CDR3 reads CASSIGAHSNQPQHF. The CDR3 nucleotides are TGTGCCAGTAGTATTGGGGCGCATAGCAATCAGCCCCAGCATTTT.

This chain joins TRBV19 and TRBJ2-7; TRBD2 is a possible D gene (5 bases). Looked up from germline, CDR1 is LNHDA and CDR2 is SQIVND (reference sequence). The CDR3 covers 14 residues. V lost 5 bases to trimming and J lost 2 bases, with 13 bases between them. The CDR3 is CASSEGNLAYEQYF. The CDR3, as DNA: TGTGCCAGTAGTGAGGGTAATTTAGCCTACGAGCAGTACTTC.

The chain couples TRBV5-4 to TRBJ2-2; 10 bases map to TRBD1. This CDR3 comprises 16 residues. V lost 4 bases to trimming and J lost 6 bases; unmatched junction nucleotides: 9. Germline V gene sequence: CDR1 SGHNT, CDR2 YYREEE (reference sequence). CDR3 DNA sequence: TGTGCCAGCAGCACCGGACAGGGGGGTAAATCCGGGGAGCTGTTTTTT. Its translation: CASSTGQGGKSGELFF.

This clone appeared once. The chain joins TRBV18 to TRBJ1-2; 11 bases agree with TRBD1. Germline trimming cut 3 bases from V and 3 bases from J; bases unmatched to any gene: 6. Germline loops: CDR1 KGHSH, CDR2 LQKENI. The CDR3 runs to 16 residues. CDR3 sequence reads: CASSPWTGGADYGYTF. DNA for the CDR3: TGTGCCAGCTCACCTTGGACAGGGGGCGCAGACTATGGCTACACCTTC.

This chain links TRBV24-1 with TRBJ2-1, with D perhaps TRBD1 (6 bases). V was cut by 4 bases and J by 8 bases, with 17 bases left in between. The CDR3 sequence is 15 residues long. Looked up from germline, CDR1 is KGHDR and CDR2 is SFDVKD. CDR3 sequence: CATSEAGPPGDEQFF. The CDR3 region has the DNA TGTGCCACCAGTGAGGCCGGGCCCCCAGGGGATGAGCAGTTCTTC.

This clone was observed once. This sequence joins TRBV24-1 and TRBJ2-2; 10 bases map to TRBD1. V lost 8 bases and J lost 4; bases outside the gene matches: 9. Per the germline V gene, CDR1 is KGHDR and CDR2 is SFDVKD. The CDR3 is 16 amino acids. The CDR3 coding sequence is TGTGCCACCACCGCCGTGCGGACAGGGGGCACCGGGGAGCTGTTTTTT. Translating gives CATTAVRTGGTGELFF.

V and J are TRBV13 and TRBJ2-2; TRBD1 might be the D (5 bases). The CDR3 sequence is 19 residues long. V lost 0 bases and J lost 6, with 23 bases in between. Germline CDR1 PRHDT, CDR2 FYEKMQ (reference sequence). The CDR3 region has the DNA TGTGCCAGCAGCTTAGGCCTCCGGGTGGGGCAAGTACTTGCCGGGGAGCTGTTTTTT. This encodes CASSLGLRVGQVLAGELFF.

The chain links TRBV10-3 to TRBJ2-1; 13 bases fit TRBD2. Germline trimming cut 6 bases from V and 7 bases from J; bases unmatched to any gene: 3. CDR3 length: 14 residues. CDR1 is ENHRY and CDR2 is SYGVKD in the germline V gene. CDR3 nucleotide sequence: TGTGCCATCAGAGGGACTAGCGGGAAGAATGAGCAGTTCTTC. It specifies CAIRGTSGKNEQFF.

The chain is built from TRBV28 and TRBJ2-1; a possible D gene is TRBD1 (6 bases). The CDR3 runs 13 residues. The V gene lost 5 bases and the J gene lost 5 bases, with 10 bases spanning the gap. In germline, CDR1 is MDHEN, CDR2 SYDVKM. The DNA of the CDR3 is TGTGCCAGCAGTCAACAGGGCCACAATGAGCAGTTCTTC. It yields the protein CASSQQGHNEQFF.